This TCR beta chain was recovered during a study of shared clonotypes between healthy human individuals. Every contributor of samples was a Caucasian grown-up residing in Nashville, Tennessee. A note on this clone: Its matching antigen is unknown.

The CDR3 consists of 15 residues. The trim removed 7 bases at V and 4 bases at J, leaving 12 bases unmatched. Germline V CDR1 and CDR2: SNHLY, FYNNEI. Study-wide results and caveats: Clonotypes which were not shared had lower generation probabilities than clonotypes that all four donors shared. In general, naive subsets displayed greater estimated richness than memory subsets did.

The repertoire was sequenced with immunoSEQ multiplex PCR; TCRdb's copy has only in-frame clones and lacks some. The sample yields about 2.3 million clones, 85% to 95% seen once. The source material was naive CD4+ T cells from PBMCs. This sample's subset: CD45RA+ positively selected. The origin of this receptor is a man between 18 and 35 years old in good health. Some clones in this sample may be carry-over from other donors' samples. The chain uses TRBV2 and TRBJ1-2, with 7 bases aligning to TRBD1. The CDR3 loop reads CASTSNRDSVYGYTF. The CDR3 DNA reads TGTGCCAGCACTTCTAACCGGGACAGCGTCTATGGCTACACCTTC. The full variable domain, rest sourced from reference TRBV2 and TRBJ1-2, is EPEVTQTPSHQVTQMGQEVILRCVPISNHLYFYWYRQILGQKVEFLVSFYNNEISEKSEIFDDQFSVERPDGSNFTLKIRSTKLEDSAMYFCASTSNRDSVYGYTFGSGTRLTVV.